The 23 T cell receptor beta chains in this list originate from one sample, sequenced in a study of cytomegalovirus exposure and HLA in healthy donors. In the PCR, 60 Vbeta and 13 Jbeta primers were used. Using immunoSEQ multiplex PCR, the repertoire was profiled, and TCRdb retains in-frame clones only, with some absent. The sample contains about 140,000 clones, around 80% of which appear only once. Sequenced sample: PBMCs. These receptors all stem from a man aged 35 to 55 in good health and CMV-seropositive.

This clone has only one observation. The rearrangement joins TRBV28 to TRBJ1-3; D unclear. The CDR3 spans 14 residues. The germline V gene has CDR1 MDHEN and CDR2 SYDVKM. Trimming took 2 bases from V and 1 from J, leaving 6 bases between them. In DNA, the CDR3 is TGTGCCAGCAGTTTACCAGGTTCTGGAAACACCATATATTTT. Translation gives CASSLPGSGNTIYF.

This chain connects TRBV28 to TRBJ1-6, with 11 bases that match TRBD1. Germline CDR1 is MDHEN and CDR2 is SYDVKM. The CDR3 contains 15 residues. After removal of 3 bases from V and 9 bases from J, the junction contained 4 bases not matched to a gene. Here the CDR3 reads CASSFRTGGFSPLHF. CDR3 DNA: TGTGCCAGCAGTTTTCGGACAGGGGGCTTTTCACCCCTCCACTTT.

The rearrangement joins TRBV7-9 to TRBJ2-7; tentatively, D is TRBD1 (5 bases). Germline lookup yields CDR1 SEHNR and CDR2 FQNEAQ (reference sequence). Trimming took 4 bases from V and 6 from J, leaving 10 bases between them. This CDR3 spans 12 amino acids. The CDR3 coding sequence is TGTGCCAGCAGCTCCCAGGGCGGCGAGCAGTACTTC. Protein product: CASSSQGGEQYF.

The chain couples TRBV30 to TRBJ2-3; perhaps TRBD2 as D (6 bases). V was shortened by 4 bases and J by 0 bases, with 17 bases between the two germline ends. This CDR3 spans 16 amino acids. Germline loops: CDR1 GTSNPN, CDR2 SVGIG (reference sequence). CDR3 residues: CAWTLRRDSSTDTQYF. The CDR3 DNA reads TGTGCCTGGACCCTAAGGAGGGATTCTAGCACAGATACGCAGTATTTT. Complete variable domain (other parts from reference TRBV30 and TRBJ2-3): SQTIHQWPATLVQPVGSPLSLECTVEGTSNPNLYWYRQAAGRGLQLLFYSVGIGQISSEVPQNLSASRPQDRQFILSSKKLLLSDSGFYLCAWTLRRDSSTDTQYFGPGTRLTVL.

The chain combines TRBV6-5 with TRBJ1-1, with D maybe TRBD1 (6 bases). Trimming shortened V by 6 bases and J by 6 bases, and 17 bases separated the two germline ends. Germline loops: CDR1 MNHEY, CDR2 SVGAGI. This CDR3 has 14 amino acids. In DNA, the CDR3 is TGTGCCAGCAGCTACCGAAGTAAGGGGGCTGAAGCTTTCTTT. Translation: CASSYRSKGAEAFF.

The chain has TRBV5-1 and TRBJ2-7; TRBD2 matches at 10 bases. CDR3 length: 15 residues. V shed 3 bases, J shed 2 bases, and the junction held 5 bases outside the gene matches. Per the germline V gene, CDR1 is SGHRS and CDR2 is YFSETQ. The CDR3 spells CASSSQLAGAYEQYF. CDR3 DNA sequence: TGCGCCAGCAGCTCCCAGCTAGCGGGAGCCTACGAGCAGTACTTC.

Turning to this clone: An end of the junction differs from the germline gene, which may be a read error. This chain uses TRBV4-3 with TRBJ2-1; 8 positions match TRBD1. This CDR3 is 15 amino acids long. CDR1 is LGHNA, CDR2 YSLEER, per germline. CDR3 sequence reads: CASSEDRGGVNEQFF. The CDR3 DNA sequence: TGCGCCAGCAGCGAAGACAGGGGTGGAGTGAATGAGCAGTTCTTC.

This clone has only a few counts. This rearrangement joins TRBV7-9 to TRBJ2-5; 14 bases align to TRBD2. Germline V gene data show CDR1 as SEHNR and CDR2 as FQNEAQ (reference sequence). J was trimmed by 3 bases and V by 0 bases; bases with no gene match: 6. This CDR3 has 18 amino acids. CDR3 sequence reads: CASSLAGLAGVRKETQYF. In DNA form, the CDR3 reads TGTGCCAGCAGCTTAGCGGGACTAGCGGGGGTCCGAAAAGAGACCCAGTACTTC. Full variable domain (missing parts from reference TRBV7-9 and TRBJ2-5): DTGVSQNPRHKITKRGQNVTFRCDPISEHNRLYWYRQTLGQGPEFLTYFQNEAQLEKSRLLSDRFSAERPKGSFSTLEIQRTEQGDSAMYLCASSLAGLAGVRKETQYFGPGTRLLVL.

V is TRBV6-6 and J is TRBJ2-7; 8 bases line up with TRBD2. Germline loops: CDR1 MNHNY, CDR2 SVGAGI (reference sequence). Trimming took 6 bases from V and 3 from J; bases not matched to a gene: 7. The CDR3 loop spans 14 amino acids. CDR3 DNA: TGTGCCAGCAGAACACAGCGGGGGAGCTACGAGCAGTACTTC. Its translation is CASRTQRGSYEQYF.

The chain joins TRBV19 to TRBJ1-1; 8 positions agree with TRBD1. V gave up 3 bases and J gave up 1 base; unmatched junction bases: 7. The CDR3 has 16 amino acids. CDR1 is LNHDA, CDR2 SQIVND, per germline (reference sequence). CDR3 protein: CASSIGTGYKNTEAFF. The DNA of the CDR3 is TGTGCCAGTAGTATTGGGACAGGATATAAGAACACTGAAGCTTTCTTT.

The chain uses TRBV5-1 and TRBJ1-1; D unresolved. The CDR3 runs to 14 residues. V lost 0 bases to trimming and J lost 7 bases, with 13 bases between them. Germline CDR1 and CDR2: SGHRS and YFSETQ. The CDR3 nucleotides read TGCGCCAGCAGCTTGGGGGTCTTAGCTAATGAAGCTTTCTTT. Amino acid sequence: CASSLGVLANEAFF.

The chain combines TRBV11-2 with TRBJ2-5; the match to TRBD1 covers 8 bases. V shed 5 bases, J shed 4 bases, and the junction held 12 bases outside the gene matches. CDR1 is SGHAT and CDR2 is FQNNGV in the germline V gene. The CDR3 loop spans 16 amino acids. The CDR3 spells CASSLPGQGALETQYF. CDR3 in DNA: TGTGCCAGCAGCCTACCGGGCCAGGGGGCATTAGAGACCCAGTACTTC.

V and J are TRBV27 and TRBJ2-7, with 7 positions matching TRBD1. The J segment lost 4 bases and the V segment lost 6 bases, leaving 6 bases of the junction unmatched. The CDR3 runs to 13 residues. Germline CDR1 is MNHEY and CDR2 is SMNVEV (reference sequence). The CDR3 loop is CASSDLQGYEQYF. In DNA form, the CDR3 reads TGTGCCAGCAGCGACCTACAGGGGTACGAGCAGTACTTC.

For the CDR3, the DNA is TGTGCCAGCAGCCTCCCTGTCCTGAACACTGAAGCTTTCTTT. It is translated as CASSLPVLNTEAFF. V usage is TRBV5-6 and J usage is TRBJ1-1; D is unresolved. The germline V gene encodes CDR1 SGHDT and CDR2 YYEEEE. Between the trimmed V and J ends, which lost 4 bases and 0 bases, there was a span of 10 bases. The CDR3 consists of 14 residues. Supplemented by reference TRBV5-6 and TRBJ1-1, the full variable domain reads DAGVTQSPTHLIKTRGQQVTLRCSPKSGHDTVSWYQQALGQGPQFIFQYYEEEERQRGNFPDRFSGHQFPNYSSELNVNALLLGDSALYLCASSLPVLNTEAFFGQGTRLTVV.

The chain employs TRBV29-1 and TRBJ2-7, with 10 bases that match TRBD1. Germline values: CDR1 SQVTM, CDR2 ANQGSEA. CDR3 length equals 12 residues. The CDR3 spells CTLTGTGDEQYF. The DNA of the CDR3 is TGCACCCTGACCGGGACAGGGGACGAGCAGTACTTC.

The chain employs TRBV19 and TRBJ2-7; D possibly corresponds to TRBD2 (7 bases). This CDR3 is built from 12 residues. Per germline, CDR1 LNHDA and CDR2 SQIVND (reference sequence). V was cut by 8 bases and J by 6 bases, with 14 bases left in between. DNA of the CDR3: TGTGCCAGTCTCGGGGGGCTTGGCGAGCAGTACTTC. This translates into CASLGGLGEQYF.

This chain connects TRBV4-2 to TRBJ1-2, with TRBD1 as a possible D gene (6 bases). V was shortened by 4 bases and J by 4 bases, with 16 bases between the two germline ends. CDR1 LGHNA and CDR2 YNFKEQ come from the germline V gene. The CDR3 extends over 15 amino acids. The DNA of the CDR3 is TGTGCCAGCAGCCCGTTGACAGGCGTCCTCTATGGCTACACCTTC. It specifies CASSPLTGVLYGYTF.

The CDR3 DNA sequence: TGTGCCAGCAGTTATGGGAGGACAGGGGGCTATAATTCACCCCTCCACTTT. It codes for CASSYGRTGGYNSPLHF. The V gene is TRBV2, the J gene TRBJ1-6; 10 positions match TRBD1. The J segment lost 3 bases and the V segment lost 5 bases, leaving 7 bases of the junction unmatched. Germline V gene data show CDR1 as SNHLY and CDR2 as FYNNEI. The CDR3 has 17 amino acids.

A few counts support this clone. The rearrangement uses TRBV19 and TRBJ1-1; TRBD1 might be the D (5 bases). V lost 3 bases and J 1 base, leaving 9 bases between the germline ends. The length of the CDR3 is 14 residues. The germline CDR1 and CDR2 sequences are LNHDA and SQIVND (reference sequence). CDR3 in DNA: TGTGCCAGTAGTATGGGACTTCAGAACACTGAAGCTTTCTTT. The encoded protein is CASSMGLQNTEAFF.

The CDR3 loop reads CASSPDGTYEQYF. CDR3 in DNA: TGTGCCAGTAGTCCGGACGGGACCTACGAGCAGTACTTC. The chain carries TRBV19 and TRBJ2-7, with D perhaps TRBD2 (5 bases). The CDR3 loop spans 13 amino acids. Germline V gene data show CDR1 as LNHDA and CDR2 as SQIVND (reference sequence). With 5 bases removed from V and 2 bases from J, the gap between germline ends came to 10 bases.

The chain combines TRBV29-1 with TRBJ2-3, with a weak D call TRBD2 (5 bases). The CDR3 has 13 residues. V shed 3 bases and J shed 5 bases, with 12 bases lying between them. Germline CDR1 SQVTM, CDR2 ANQGSEA. This CDR3 is CSVDGLAQDTQYF. CDR3 DNA: TGCAGCGTTGACGGGCTAGCCCAAGATACGCAGTATTTT.

This clone was found a few times. J is TRBJ1-4 and V is TRBV7-2; 7 nucleotides match TRBD1. CDR1 is SGHTA, CDR2 FQGNSA, per germline. V lost 5 bases and J lost 10; bases outside the gene matches: 7. The CDR3 runs to 13 residues. The CDR3 here is CASSMLTGRKLFF. The CDR3 DNA is TGTGCCAGCAGCATGTTGACAGGGCGAAAACTGTTTTTT. The full variable domain, in which reference TRBV7-2 and TRBJ1-4 provide the parts outside the CDR3, is GAGVSQSPSNKVTEKGKDVELRCDPISGHTALYWYRQSLGQGLEFLIYFQGNSAPDKSGLPSDRFSAERTGGSVSTLTIQRTQQEDSAVYLCASSMLTGRKLFFGSGTQLSVL.

V usage is TRBV28 and J usage is TRBJ2-7; tentatively, D is TRBD2 (5 bases). The CDR3 is made up of 13 amino acids. The V gene lost 2 bases and the J gene lost 3 bases, with 8 bases spanning the gap. CDR1 MDHEN and CDR2 SYDVKM come from the germline V gene. CDR3 sequence: CASSLPGYYEQYF. The CDR3 nucleotides read TGTGCCAGCAGTTTACCGGGGTACTACGAGCAGTACTTC.